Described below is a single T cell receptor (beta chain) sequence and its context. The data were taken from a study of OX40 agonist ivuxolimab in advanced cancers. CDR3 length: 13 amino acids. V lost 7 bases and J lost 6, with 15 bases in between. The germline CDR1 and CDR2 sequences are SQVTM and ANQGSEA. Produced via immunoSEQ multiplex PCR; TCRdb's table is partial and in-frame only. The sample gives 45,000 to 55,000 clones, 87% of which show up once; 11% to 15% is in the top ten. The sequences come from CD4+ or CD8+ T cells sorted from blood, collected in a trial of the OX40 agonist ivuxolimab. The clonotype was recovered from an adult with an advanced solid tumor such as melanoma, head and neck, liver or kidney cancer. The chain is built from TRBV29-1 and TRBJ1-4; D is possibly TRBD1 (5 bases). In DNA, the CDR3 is TGCAGCGCCCGGGACGGGGGGGATGAAAAACTGTTTTTT. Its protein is CSARDGGDEKLFF.